The 11 T cell receptor beta chains given below trace back to one sample, sequenced in a study of T cell repertoires in cytomegalovirus infection. TCRdb processed the reads anew with MiXCR; each CDR3 protein has one entry. The sample includes roughly 720,000 distinct CDR3 sequences, 35% to 45% of them seen just once. The sample was PBMCs. The receptor source for this set is a human donor in good health (CMV status not recorded). Some clones in this sample may be carry-over from other donors' samples.

This clonotype occurred a few times. This chain uses TRBV6-2 or TRBV6-3 with TRBJ2-7; perhaps D is TRBD1 or TRBD2 (6 bases each). Germline CDR1 reads MNHEY; CDR2 reads SVGEGT. The CDR3 consists of 16 residues. Trimming cost V 2 bases and J 3 bases, with 17 bases left between them. CDR3 residues: CASSYDGGGPDYEQYF. Here the CDR3 DNA reads TGTGCCAGCAGTTACGACGGGGGCGGACCTGACTACGAGCAGTACTTC.

This clonotype was detected only once. The chain carries TRBV6-5 and TRBJ1-5; D is unclear. CDR3 length equals 13 residues. Trimming removed 8 bases from V and 5 bases from J, with 13 bases in between. Germline assignment: CDR1 MNHEY and CDR2 SVGAGI. In DNA form, the CDR3 reads TGTGCCAGCGGCCGCAGTGGCCATCAGCCCCAGCATTTT. This sequence encodes CASGRSGHQPQHF.

In this sample, this clonotype turned up a few times. V usage is TRBV11-1 and J usage is TRBJ2-2; D not resolved. V lost 5 bases and J 6 bases, leaving 7 bases between the germline ends. The V gene's germline CDR1 is SGHAT and CDR2 FQDESV (reference sequence). The CDR3 has 12 amino acids. The CDR3 reads CASSDDSGELFF. The CDR3 DNA reads as TGTGCCAGCAGCGACGACTCCGGGGAGCTGTTTTTT.

This clonotype has a handful of counts. The rearrangement links TRBV7-2 to TRBJ2-2; D is unresolved. The germline V and J ends were trimmed by 1 base and 4 bases, with 7 bases remaining between them. CDR3 length: 14 residues. Per germline, CDR1 SGHTA and CDR2 FQGNSA. The CDR3 sequence: CASSLGFFTGELFF. The CDR3 nucleotides are TGTGCCAGCAGCTTAGGGTTCTTCACCGGGGAGCTGTTTTTT. The full variable domain, in which reference TRBV7-2 and TRBJ2-2 provide the parts outside the CDR3, is GAGVSQSPSNKVTEKGKDVELRCDPISGHTALYWYRQSLGQGLEFLIYFQGNSAPDKSGLPSDRFSAERTGGSVSTLTIQRTQQEDSAVYLCASSLGFFTGELFFGEGSRLTVL.

This clonotype was seen a few times. The chain links TRBV6-2 or TRBV6-3 to TRBJ1-5, with 7 bases matching TRBD1. The J segment lost 1 base and the V segment lost 5 bases, leaving 14 bases of the junction unmatched. CDR3 length: 18 amino acids. Germline lookup yields CDR1 MNHEY and CDR2 SVGEGT. This CDR3 reads CASSRRQGIVASNQPQHF. The CDR3 nucleotides read TGTGCCAGCAGTCGTCGACAGGGAATCGTGGCAAGCAATCAGCCCCAGCATTTT.

This clonotype was seen a handful of times. The chain employs TRBV30 and TRBJ1-2, with unresolved D. This CDR3 has 14 residues. CDR1 GTSNPN and CDR2 SVGIG come from the germline V gene (reference sequence). Between the trimmed V and J ends, which lost 3 bases and 2 bases, there was a span of 13 bases. The CDR3 sequence is CAWSPYTQNYGYTF. The CDR3 coding sequence is TGTGCCTGGAGCCCTTACACACAAAACTATGGCTACACCTTC.

This clonotype was found a few times. The V gene is TRBV20-1, the J gene TRBJ2-1, with TRBD1 matching 7 bases. Losses at the gene ends were 6 bases for V and 3 bases for J; bases not matched to a gene: 11. The germline gives CDR1 DFQATT, CDR2 SNEGSKA (reference sequence). The CDR3 spans 15 residues. CDR3 amino acids: CSARLYRGGYNEQFF. CDR3 DNA sequence: TGCAGTGCCAGGTTATACAGGGGCGGCTACAATGAGCAGTTCTTC.

A remark on this clonotype: This may be a read error, as it is one base from a much larger clone. The chain is built from TRBV7-8 and TRBJ1-2; tentatively, D is TRBD1 (5 bases). The CDR3 covers 16 residues. Germline CDR1 reads SGHVS; CDR2 reads FQNEAQ. The CDR3 loop reads CASSLRGREFTYGYNF. The CDR3 coding sequence is TGTGCCAGCAGCTTAAGGGGCAGGGAATTTACCTATGGCTACAACTTC.

A few counts support this clonotype. This chain connects TRBV7-2 to TRBJ2-2, with D hard to call. The CDR3 spans 17 residues. Per germline, CDR1 SGHTA and CDR2 FQGNSA. The germline V and J ends were trimmed by 5 bases and 7 bases, with 23 bases remaining between them. The CDR3 loop reads CASSTKPSWAWGGELFF. The CDR3 DNA is TGTGCCAGCAGCACCAAGCCTTCCTGGGCCTGGGGCGGGGAGCTGTTTTTT.

This chain links TRBV7-3 with TRBJ2-7; D call uncertain. The V end lost 5 bases, the J end lost 3 bases, and 11 bases lay between the germline ends. The CDR3 is 13 residues long. Germline V gives CDR1 SGHTA, CDR2 FQGTGA. CDR3 loop: CASSPSIVYEQYF. CDR3 nucleotides: TGTGCCAGCAGCCCATCGATAGTCTACGAGCAGTACTTC.

The V and J genes are TRBV28 and TRBJ1-2; TRBD1 aligns across 8 bases. The CDR3 is 12 residues long. CDR1 MDHEN and CDR2 SYDVKM come from the germline V gene. After removal of 6 bases from V and 7 bases from J, the junction contained 4 bases not matched to a gene. CDR3 nucleotides: TGTGCCAGCAGCCCCGACAGGGGTGGCTACACCTTC. Protein sequence: CASSPDRGGYTF.